The source of this TCR beta chain is a study of shared clonotypes between healthy human individuals. The assay was immunoSEQ multiplex PCR, and TCRdb's table has in-frame clones only and misses some. This sample has around 2,000,000 clones, with about 95% found just once. The CDR3 loop spans 18 amino acids. Trimming took 3 bases from V and 3 from J; bases not matched to a gene: 12. Per the germline V gene, CDR1 is SGDLS and CDR2 is YYNGEE. Naive CD8 cells comprised CD45RO-negative, CCR7-positively selected cells, excluding terminally differentiated effector memory CD45RA+ cells. The count of this clone is one.

The clonotype was recovered from a man aged 18 to 29 in good health. V gene TRBV9 combines with J gene TRBJ2-7; 13 bases are shared with TRBD2. Material: naive CD8+ T cells sorted from blood. The DNA of the CDR3 is TGTGCCAGCAGCGCCGGCCCCGAGACTAGCGGGGGGCTCTACGAGCAGTACTTC. It codes for CASSAGPETSGGLYEQYF.